This T cell receptor (beta chain) was sequenced in a study of molecular identifiers for immune sequencing clone quantification. There are 13 residues in the CDR3. V was trimmed by 7 bases and J by 0 bases, leaving 10 bases between them. In germline, CDR1 is LGHNT, CDR2 FRNRAP. This clonotype was observed at least ten times. MiXCR, run by TCRdb on the PCR reads, gives a single entry per CDR3 protein. Of some 10,000 distinct CDR3 sequences in the sample, about a fifth are singletons; the top ten hold about 1.5%. J is TRBJ2-7 and V is TRBV12-5; unclear D gene. Sequencing used naive CD8+ T cells from blood, with Jurkat cell RNA spiked in. The sample's subset: FACS-sorted CD8+CD4-CCR7+CD45RA+ naive T cells. The receptor's source is a human donor in good health. Some libraries in this study had Jurkat cell RNA spiked in. The DNA of the CDR3 is TGTGCTAGTGCCCATGGCGTCTCCTACGAGCAGTACTTC. Protein sequence: CASAHGVSYEQYF. The whole variable domain, remainder taken from reference TRBV12-5 and TRBJ2-7, is DARVTQTPRHKVTEMGQEVTMRCQPILGHNTVFWYRQTMMQGLELLAYFRNRAPLDDSGMPKDRFSAEMPDATLATLKIQPSEPRDSAVYFCASAHGVSYEQYFGPGTRLTVT.